The present T cell receptor beta chain was sequenced within a study of cytomegalovirus exposure and HLA in healthy donors. Study-wide results and caveats: Previously analyzed data showed that most TCR beta V segments were productive at a frequency of about 87% or about 30%.

CDR1 is SNHLY, CDR2 FYNNEI, per germline. The J segment lost 5 bases and the V segment lost 10 bases, leaving 9 bases of the junction unmatched. CDR3 length: 13 residues. Turning to this clone: Its specificity is not known.

This PCR relied on a set of 60 Vbeta primers and 13 Jbeta primers. Sequencing was performed with immunoSEQ multiplex PCR; in TCRdb, only in-frame clones are kept and a portion is missing. The sample lists more than 110,000 clones, 55% to 80% occurring once. The gene calls are TRBV2 and TRBJ1-2; 8 bases match TRBD1. This clonotype was sampled from a woman aged 40 to 49 in good health and CMV-seronegative. Sequences were obtained from PBMCs. CDR3 protein: CATKGQGYYGYTF. CDR3 DNA: TGTGCCACCAAAGGACAGGGATATTATGGCTACACCTTC. The variable domain in full, completed from reference TRBV2 and TRBJ1-2, reads EPEVTQTPSHQVTQMGQEVILRCVPISNHLYFYWYRQILGQKVEFLVSFYNNEISEKSEIFDDQFSVERPDGSNFTLKIRSTKLEDSAMYFCATKGQGYYGYTFGSGTRLTVV.